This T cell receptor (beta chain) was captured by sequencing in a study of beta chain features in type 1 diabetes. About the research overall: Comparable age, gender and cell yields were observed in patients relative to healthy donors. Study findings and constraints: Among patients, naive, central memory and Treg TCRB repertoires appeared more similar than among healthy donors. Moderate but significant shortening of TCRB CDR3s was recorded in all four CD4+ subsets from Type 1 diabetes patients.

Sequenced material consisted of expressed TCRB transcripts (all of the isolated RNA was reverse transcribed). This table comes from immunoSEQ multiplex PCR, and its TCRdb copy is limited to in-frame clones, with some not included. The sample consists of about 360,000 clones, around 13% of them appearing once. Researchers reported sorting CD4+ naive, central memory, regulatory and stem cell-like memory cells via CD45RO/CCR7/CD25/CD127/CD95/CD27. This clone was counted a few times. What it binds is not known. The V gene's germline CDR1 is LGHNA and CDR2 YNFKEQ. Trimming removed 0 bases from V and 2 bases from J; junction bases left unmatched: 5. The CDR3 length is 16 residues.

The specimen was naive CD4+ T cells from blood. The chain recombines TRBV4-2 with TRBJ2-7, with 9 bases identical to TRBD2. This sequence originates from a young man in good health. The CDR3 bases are TGTGCCAGCAGCCAAGATTTGACTAGCGGCACCTACGAGCAGTACTTC. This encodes CASSQDLTSGTYEQYF.